The 30 T cell receptor beta chains presented below share a single source sample, sequenced in a study of cytomegalovirus exposure and HLA in healthy donors. With 60 Vbeta and 13 Jbeta primers, the PCR was carried out. Only in-frame clones appear in the TCRdb table, and some are missing; sequencing was by immunoSEQ multiplex PCR. Seen here are about 130,000 clones, around 75% observed once, and the top ten hold approximately 3.1%. Sample: PBMCs. These receptors were collected from a man aged 25-40 years in good health and CMV-seronegative.

This chain connects TRBV29-1 to TRBJ2-7, with D perhaps TRBD1 (6 bases). V was pared by 8 bases and J by 5 bases, with 13 bases between. The length of the CDR3 is 11 residues. Germline lookup yields CDR1 SQVTM and CDR2 ANQGSEA. The CDR3 protein is CSTKTGNEQYF. CDR3 in DNA: TGCAGCACAAAGACAGGTAACGAGCAGTACTTC.

The sample holds a few counts of this clone. The V call is TRBV15, the J call TRBJ2-7; tentatively, D is TRBD1 (6 bases). Germline V CDR1 and CDR2: LNHNV, YYDKDF (reference sequence). The V and J ends lost 1 base and 5 bases respectively, with 9 bases between them. The CDR3 totals 13 residues. CDR3 sequence reads: CATSRVPGDEQYF. The CDR3 coding sequence is TGTGCCACCAGCAGAGTCCCAGGGGACGAGCAGTACTTC.

The rearrangement links TRBV6-1 to TRBJ2-7, with D uncertain. CDR3 length: 14 amino acids. Trimming took 1 base from V and 2 from J, leaving 9 bases between them. Germline loops: CDR1 MNHNS, CDR2 SASEGT. The CDR3 nucleotides read TGTGCCAGCAGTGAAGGGCAGGAAGCCTACGAGCAGTACTTC. Protein sequence: CASSEGQEAYEQYF.

The table lists this clone with a count of one. The chain is built from TRBV5-1 and TRBJ2-5, with 8 nucleotides matching TRBD2. The CDR3 extends over 15 amino acids. The V gene end was trimmed by 2 bases and the J gene end by 1 base; junction bases not matched to a gene: 4. In germline, CDR1 is SGHRS, CDR2 YFSETQ. The CDR3 nucleotides are TGCGCCAGCAGCTTCGAAGCGGGGGCCCAAGAGACCCAGTACTTC. This translates into CASSFEAGAQETQYF.

This clone has a handful of counts. The J gene is TRBJ2-3, the V gene TRBV9, with TRBD2 matching 8 bases. CDR1 and CDR2 (germline): SGDLS, YYNGEE. Unmatched junction bases numbered 0, after V lost 1 base and J lost 5 bases. This CDR3 is 13 amino acids long. CDR3 sequence (DNA): TGTGCCAGCAGCGTAACTAGCGGAGATACGCAGTATTTT. Amino acids: CASSVTSGDTQYF.

V is TRBV5-4 and J is TRBJ2-7, with 10 bases that match TRBD1. The CDR3 spans 19 residues. Germline V gene sequence: CDR1 SGHNT, CDR2 YYREEE (reference sequence). V shed 0 bases, J shed 5 bases, and the junction held 17 bases outside the gene matches. DNA of the CDR3: TGTGCCAGCAGCTTGGCCGACAGGGGGCAGCGATTCTTCCAACACGAGCAGTACTTC. This sequence encodes CASSLADRGQRFFQHEQYF.

V and J are TRBV9 and TRBJ2-5; 8 nucleotides agree with TRBD1. This CDR3 region has 15 residues. J gave up 4 bases and V 4 bases, and 9 bases lay outside the gene matches. The germline CDR1 and CDR2 sequences are SGDLS and YYNGEE. The CDR3 sequence: CASSPTPGTGETQYF. As DNA, the CDR3 is TGTGCCAGCAGCCCCACCCCCGGGACAGGAGAGACCCAGTACTTC. Supplemented by reference TRBV9 and TRBJ2-5, the full variable domain reads DSGVTQTPKHLITATGQRVTLRCSPRSGDLSVYWYQQSLDQGLQFLIQYYNGEERAKGNILERFSAQQFPDLHSELNLSSLELGDSALYFCASSPTPGTGETQYFGPGTRLLVL.

The rearrangement joins TRBV6-1 to TRBJ1-5; 7 bases align to TRBD1. This CDR3 is 15 amino acids long. In germline, CDR1 is MNHNS, CDR2 SASEGT. Trimming cost V 6 bases and J 7 bases; bases outside gene matches: 12. CDR3 bases: TGTGCCAGCAGCCGAGACAGGGTCCCCAACCAGCCCCAGCATTTT. This translates into CASSRDRVPNQPQHF.

V usage is TRBV7-2 and J usage is TRBJ2-2; D uncertain. This CDR3 is 13 amino acids long. The V and J ends lost 4 bases and 3 bases respectively, with 6 bases between them. CDR1 and CDR2 from the germline V gene are SGHTA and FQGNSA. The CDR3: CASSYIHTGELFF. CDR3 in DNA: TGTGCCAGCAGCTACATCCACACCGGGGAGCTGTTTTTT.

The chain has TRBV15 and TRBJ1-2; D is uncertain. Trimming stripped 1 base from V and 6 bases from J, with 12 bases between. CDR1 and CDR2 from the germline V gene are LNHNV and YYDKDF (reference sequence). There are 14 residues in the CDR3. This CDR3 reads CATSRGYPVHGYTF. The CDR3 nucleotides are TGTGCCACCAGCAGAGGTTACCCGGTCCATGGCTACACCTTC.

The chain is built from TRBV9 and TRBJ2-5; 8 bases agree with TRBD1. Trimming cost V 0 bases and J 4 bases; bases outside gene matches: 5. Germline values: CDR1 SGDLS, CDR2 YYNGEE. The CDR3 spans 15 residues. Written as DNA, the CDR3 is TGTGCCAGCAGCGTAGGTGACGGACAGGGAGAGACCCAGTACTTC. Its translation is CASSVGDGQGETQYF.

This rearrangement joins TRBV6-5 to TRBJ1-2, with D unclear. Germline V gives CDR1 MNHEY, CDR2 SVGAGI. V lost 7 bases and J 9 bases, leaving 24 bases between the germline ends. The CDR3 has 15 residues. Written as DNA, the CDR3 is TGTGCCAGCACCCTATCCGGGGTCCTGATGAGCAGCTACACCTTC. Translating it yields CASTLSGVLMSSYTF.

With respect to this clone: Other DNA sequences within the sample encode an identical CDR3. The chain links TRBV5-6 to TRBJ2-7, with 7 positions matching TRBD1. Germline values: CDR1 SGHDT, CDR2 YYEEEE. The CDR3 covers 13 residues. The V segment lost 2 bases and the J segment 5 bases; nucleotides outside the gene matches: 4. CDR3 DNA: TGTGCCAGCAGCTTCGGGCAGGGGGACGAGCAGTACTTC. Encoded protein: CASSFGQGDEQYF.

V and J are TRBV27 and TRBJ2-7; 8 bases line up with TRBD2. The CDR3 has 13 residues. The J segment lost 3 bases and the V segment lost 6 bases, leaving 4 bases of the junction unmatched. Germline-derived CDR1 and CDR2 are MNHEY and SMNVEV (reference sequence). The CDR3 loop reads CASRRLASYEQYF. CDR3 DNA sequence: TGTGCCAGCAGAAGACTAGCGAGCTACGAGCAGTACTTC.

This chain connects TRBV2 to TRBJ2-6, with a possible D match to TRBD1 (5 bases). This CDR3 has 16 amino acids. V was pared by 3 bases and J by 1 base, with 10 bases between. CDR1 is SNHLY, CDR2 FYNNEI, per germline. In nucleotides, the CDR3 is TGTGCCAGCAGTGAGCCAAGGGGTTCTGGGGCCAACGTCCTGACTTTC. Translating gives CASSEPRGSGANVLTF.

V usage is TRBV5-6 and J usage is TRBJ2-5, with D perhaps matching TRBD1 (6 bases). V gave up 3 bases and J gave up 4 bases, with 16 bases separating them. The CDR3 is made up of 15 amino acids. Per the germline V gene, CDR1 is SGHDT and CDR2 is YYEEEE. In DNA form, the CDR3 reads TGTGCCAGCAGCTCCCTCCGGGGCAGGGGAGAGACCCAGTACTTC. Amino acid sequence: CASSSLRGRGETQYF. Variable domain in full (rest from reference TRBV5-6 and TRBJ2-5): DAGVTQSPTHLIKTRGQQVTLRCSPKSGHDTVSWYQQALGQGPQFIFQYYEEEERQRGNFPDRFSGHQFPNYSSELNVNALLLGDSALYLCASSSLRGRGETQYFGPGTRLLVL.

This chain links TRBV5-5 with TRBJ2-7; D uncertain. With 0 bases removed from V and 2 bases from J, the gap between germline ends came to 18 bases. CDR3 size: 17 residues. Germline V gene lookup returns CDR1 SGHKS and CDR2 YYEKEE (reference sequence). The CDR3 sequence: CASSLAVGGRLTYEQYF. The CDR3 coding sequence is TGTGCCAGCAGCTTGGCGGTTGGCGGAAGATTAACCTACGAGCAGTACTTC.

This chain connects TRBV10-3 to TRBJ1-2; D is possibly TRBD1 (5 bases). The germline V gene has CDR1 ENHRY and CDR2 SYGVKD. V lost 5 bases, J lost 1 base, and 14 bases lay in between. The CDR3 sequence is 15 residues long. The CDR3 sequence is CAISQGLHRNYGYTF. CDR3 sequence (DNA): TGTGCCATCAGTCAGGGATTACACCGTAACTATGGCTACACCTTC.

This clone came up a few times. This chain links TRBV6-5 with TRBJ1-4; D unresolved. This CDR3 region has 15 residues. Deletions cut 7 bases from V and 0 bases from J, with 12 bases between. CDR1 and CDR2 from the germline V gene are MNHEY and SVGAGI. For the CDR3, the DNA is TGTGCCAGCAACTACCCTCCGGCAACTAATGAAAAACTGTTTTTT. It translates to CASNYPPATNEKLFF.

A few counts support this clone. The J gene is TRBJ2-4, the V gene TRBV19, with 7 nucleotides matching TRBD1. CDR3 length: 14 amino acids. The V segment lost 6 bases and the J segment 0 bases; nucleotides outside the gene matches: 2. The germline gives CDR1 LNHDA, CDR2 SQIVND (reference sequence). CDR3 amino acids: CASRDRLAKNIQYF. The CDR3 DNA follows: TGTGCCAGTAGGGACAGGTTAGCCAAAAACATTCAGTACTTC.

This clone was counted between two and nine times. The chain carries TRBV27 and TRBJ2-2; 12 bases map to TRBD1. J was trimmed by 2 bases and V by 6 bases; bases with no gene match: 10. This CDR3 has 18 amino acids. From germline, CDR1 is MNHEY and CDR2 SMNVEV (reference sequence). This CDR3 is CASRFGQGQGANTGELFF. The CDR3 DNA is TGTGCCAGCAGATTCGGACAGGGACAGGGGGCCAACACCGGGGAGCTGTTTTTT.

The V call is TRBV11-2, the J call TRBJ1-1; D remains unclear. Trimming took off 4 bases at V and 0 bases at J, with 6 bases between the two ends. CDR1 and CDR2 from the germline V gene are SGHAT and FQNNGV. The CDR3 has 13 residues. In nucleotides, the CDR3 is TGTGCCAGCAGCTGGGAGCTGAACACTGAAGCTTTCTTT. This gives the protein CASSWELNTEAFF.

This rearrangement joins TRBV29-1 to TRBJ1-1; perhaps TRBD1 as D (6 bases). The CDR3 is made up of 12 amino acids. Germline CDR1 is SQVTM and CDR2 is ANQGSEA. Trimming cost V 7 bases and J 4 bases, with 13 bases left between them. CDR3 DNA sequence: TGCAGCGGATCGGGAGGGGGCACTGAAGCTTTCTTT. The encoded protein is CSGSGGGTEAFF.

V is TRBV5-4 and J is TRBJ2-7; 9 bases are a match to TRBD1. This CDR3 spans 14 amino acids. J was trimmed by 5 bases and V by 5 bases; bases with no gene match: 8. The germline gives CDR1 SGHNT, CDR2 YYREEE (reference sequence). CDR3 in amino acids: CASSTNRGRHEQYF. The CDR3 DNA reads as TGTGCCAGCAGTACCAACAGGGGGCGCCACGAGCAGTACTTC.

The rearrangement joins TRBV7-8 to TRBJ1-5; tentatively, D is TRBD1 (6 bases). CDR1 is SGHVS and CDR2 is FQNEAQ in the germline V gene. CDR3 length: 16 amino acids. V lost 5 bases and J 2 bases, leaving 16 bases between the germline ends. The CDR3 nucleotides read TGTGCCAGCAGCCACCAGGGGAAGTTTGGCAATCAGCCCCAGCATTTT. Protein product: CASSHQGKFGNQPQHF.

The chain recombines TRBV29-1 with TRBJ2-5, with D perhaps matching TRBD1 (5 bases). Trimming removed 4 bases at V and 5 bases at J, with 20 bases between. Germline CDR1 reads SQVTM; CDR2 reads ANQGSEA. This CDR3 has 15 residues. CDR3 bases: TGCAGCGTTGTACCCCCAGGGAAGTGGGGCGAGACCCAGTACTTC. Translated, it gives CSVVPPGKWGETQYF. Combining the CDR3 with reference TRBV29-1 and TRBJ2-5 gives the whole variable domain SAVISQKPSRDICQRGTSLTIQCQVDSQVTMMFWYRQQPGQSLTLIATANQGSEATYESGFVIDKFPISRPNLTFSTLTVSNMSPEDSSIYLCSVVPPGKWGETQYFGPGTRLLVL.

This chain's CDR3 is CASSLTGTGANVLTF. The CDR3 DNA is TGCGCCAGCAGCTTGACAGGGACTGGGGCCAACGTCCTGACTTTC. This chain connects TRBV5-1 to TRBJ2-6; D is possibly TRBD1 (6 bases). This CDR3 is 15 amino acids long. In germline, CDR1 is SGHRS, CDR2 YFSETQ. The ends were cut back, 1 base at V and 2 bases at J, with 7 bases in the middle.

The chain carries TRBV28 and TRBJ1-1; 7 nucleotides agree with TRBD1. CDR1 is MDHEN and CDR2 is SYDVKM in the germline V gene. The CDR3 sequence is 16 residues long. V lost 7 bases and J lost 4; bases outside the gene matches: 15. As DNA, the CDR3 is TGTGCCAGCACCTCTCCGGGGGTAAGGGGGCTCACTGAAGCTTTCTTT. This translates into CASTSPGVRGLTEAFF. Supplemented by reference TRBV28 and TRBJ1-1, the full variable domain reads DVKVTQSSRYLVKRTGEKVFLECVQDMDHENMFWYRQDPGLGLRLIYFSYDVKMKEKGDIPEGYSVSREKKERFSLILESASTNQTSMYLCASTSPGVRGLTEAFFGQGTRLTVV.

The chain is built from TRBV5-1 and TRBJ1-5; D is unresolved. The CDR3 is made up of 13 amino acids. Germline V gene lookup returns CDR1 SGHRS and CDR2 YFSETQ. Between the trimmed V and J ends, which lost 0 bases and 5 bases, there was a span of 6 bases. Here the CDR3 reads CASSLDRDQPQHF. CDR3 nucleotides: TGCGCCAGCAGCTTGGATCGAGATCAGCCCCAGCATTTT.

There are a few counts of this clone. The V gene is TRBV10-3, the J gene TRBJ1-1; 7 nucleotides match TRBD1. Germline V lookup: CDR1 ENHRY, CDR2 SYGVKD. The CDR3 is 14 residues long. J was trimmed by 3 bases and V by 2 bases; bases with no gene match: 3. CDR3 in amino acids: CAISEAQGDTEAFF. DNA for the CDR3: TGTGCCATCAGTGAGGCTCAGGGGGACACTGAAGCTTTCTTT.